This T cell receptor beta chain was captured in a study of siplizumab effects on memory and regulatory T cells. A remark on this clone: Its antigen is unknown.

The table came from immunoSEQ multiplex PCR; TCRdb's copy has only in-frame clones and leaves some out. The top ten clones hold roughly 0.64% of a sample with 85,000 to 130,000 clones, 93% of them seen once. Study-wide findings and caveats: Neither a naive nor a memory phenotype was assignable to roughly 80-95% of proliferating CD4+ or CD8+ clones.

The V end was cut by 5 bases, the J end by 5 bases, with 8 bases between. CDR1 and CDR2 from the germline V gene are SGHTA and FQGNSA. This CDR3 region has 12 residues. Specimen: Tregs sorted from blood. This receptor was taken from a human donor in good health. This chain uses TRBV7-2 with TRBJ2-3; no definite D call. CDR3 sequence (DNA): TGTGCCAGCAGCCTAGATGGAGATACGCAGTATTTT. Translated, it gives CASSLDGDTQYF.